The clone carrying this T cell receptor beta chain came up once. This sample was taken from a study of T cells in Graves' hyperthyroidism and ophthalmopathy. Germline-derived CDR1 and CDR2 are SGHDN and FVKESK. After removal of 5 bases from V and 2 bases from J, the junction contained 9 bases not matched to a gene. The length of the CDR3 is 16 residues. Authors of the study amplified TCR beta CDR3 regions from RNA transcripts. Initially, a first-round RT-PCR of the TCR CDR3 employed the HTBI primer set. TCRdb passed the multiplex PCR reads through MiXCR, listing each CDR3 protein once. Among approximately 560,000 distinct CDR3 sequences, around 16% were seen once, and the ten largest hold approximately 7%.

This receptor was identified in a woman younger than 45 with Graves' hyperthyroidism. This chain uses TRBV14 with TRBJ2-7, with 10 bases matching TRBD2. Sequenced material: blood. CDR3 sequence (DNA): TGTGCCAGCAGCGGCCCCGGGACTAGCGTAACCTACGAGCAGTACTTC. It specifies CASSGPGTSVTYEQYF.